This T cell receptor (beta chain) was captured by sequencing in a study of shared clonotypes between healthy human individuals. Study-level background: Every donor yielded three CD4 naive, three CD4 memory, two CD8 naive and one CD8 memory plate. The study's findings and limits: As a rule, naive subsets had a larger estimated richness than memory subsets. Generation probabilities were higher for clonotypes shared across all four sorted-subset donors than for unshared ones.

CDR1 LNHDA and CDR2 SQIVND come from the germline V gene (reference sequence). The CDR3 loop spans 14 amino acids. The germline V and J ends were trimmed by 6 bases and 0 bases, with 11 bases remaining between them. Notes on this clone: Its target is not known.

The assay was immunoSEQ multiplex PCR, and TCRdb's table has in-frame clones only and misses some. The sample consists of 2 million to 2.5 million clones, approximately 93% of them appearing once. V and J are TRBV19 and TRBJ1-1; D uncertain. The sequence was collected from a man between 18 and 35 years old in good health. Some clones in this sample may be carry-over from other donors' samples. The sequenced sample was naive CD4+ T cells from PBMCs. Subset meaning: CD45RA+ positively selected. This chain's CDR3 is CASSALGVNTEAFF. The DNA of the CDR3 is TGTGCCAGTAGCGCCCTGGGAGTGAACACTGAAGCTTTCTTT.